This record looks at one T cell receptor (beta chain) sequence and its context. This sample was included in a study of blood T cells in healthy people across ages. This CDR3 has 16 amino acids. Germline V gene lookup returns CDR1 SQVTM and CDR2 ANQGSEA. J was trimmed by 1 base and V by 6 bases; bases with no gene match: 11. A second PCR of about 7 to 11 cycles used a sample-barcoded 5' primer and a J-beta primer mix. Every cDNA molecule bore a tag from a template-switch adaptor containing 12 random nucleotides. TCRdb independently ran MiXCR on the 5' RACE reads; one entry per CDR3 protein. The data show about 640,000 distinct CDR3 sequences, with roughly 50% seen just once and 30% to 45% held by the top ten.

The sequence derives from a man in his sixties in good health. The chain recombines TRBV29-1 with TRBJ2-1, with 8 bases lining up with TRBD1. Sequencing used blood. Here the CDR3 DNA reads TGCAGCGTCGGCCTTCGACAGGGGCCTTCCTACAATGAGCAGTTCTTC. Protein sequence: CSVGLRQGPSYNEQFF.